This TCR beta chain derives from a study of blood T cell repertoires in COVID-19. Whole-study context: PBMCs, B-cell-depleted T cells, or T cells were the source of the cDNA or gDNA that made up the material.

The CDR3 runs 14 residues. Germline values: CDR1 MNHNY, CDR2 SVGAGI (reference sequence). V lost 2 bases and J 4 bases, leaving 10 bases between the germline ends. Profiling relied on immunoSEQ multiplex PCR, and the TCRdb table lists in-frame clones only, not all of them. There are some 150,000 clones in the sample; approximately 89% occur only once, and roughly 1.5% lies in the top ten. Input material: peripheral blood. The chain joins TRBV6-6 to TRBJ2-3; maybe TRBD1 (7 bases). The TCR sequence derives from a human donor in a cohort sampled during active COVID-19. Written as DNA, the CDR3 is TGTGCCAGCAGTTACCCAGGGGGGCCAGATACGCAGTATTTT. Amino acid sequence: CASSYPGGPDTQYF.